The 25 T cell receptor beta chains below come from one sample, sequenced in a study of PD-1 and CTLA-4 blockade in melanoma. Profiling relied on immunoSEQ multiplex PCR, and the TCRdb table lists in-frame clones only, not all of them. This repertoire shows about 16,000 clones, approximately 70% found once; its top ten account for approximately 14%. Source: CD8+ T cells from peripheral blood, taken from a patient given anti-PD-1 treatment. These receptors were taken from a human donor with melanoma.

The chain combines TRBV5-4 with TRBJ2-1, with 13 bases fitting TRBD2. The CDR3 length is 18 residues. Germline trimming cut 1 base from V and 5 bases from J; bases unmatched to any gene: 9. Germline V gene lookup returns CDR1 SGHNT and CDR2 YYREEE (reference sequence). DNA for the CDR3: TGTGCCAGCAGCTTGTACCGAGGACTAGCGGGGGTTAACAATGAGCAGTTCTTC. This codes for CASSLYRGLAGVNNEQFF.

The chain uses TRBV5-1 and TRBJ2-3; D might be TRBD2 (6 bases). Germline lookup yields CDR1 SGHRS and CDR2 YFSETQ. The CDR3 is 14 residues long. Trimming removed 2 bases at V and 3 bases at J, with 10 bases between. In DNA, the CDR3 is TGCGCCAGCAGCTTTCGGGGAGGAACAGATACGCAGTATTTT. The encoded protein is CASSFRGGTDTQYF.

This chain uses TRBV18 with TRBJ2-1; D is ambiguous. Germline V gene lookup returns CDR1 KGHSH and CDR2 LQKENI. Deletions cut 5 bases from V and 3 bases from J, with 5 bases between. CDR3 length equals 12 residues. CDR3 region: CASSTDYNEQFF. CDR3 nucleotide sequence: TGTGCCAGCTCAACGGACTACAATGAGCAGTTCTTC.

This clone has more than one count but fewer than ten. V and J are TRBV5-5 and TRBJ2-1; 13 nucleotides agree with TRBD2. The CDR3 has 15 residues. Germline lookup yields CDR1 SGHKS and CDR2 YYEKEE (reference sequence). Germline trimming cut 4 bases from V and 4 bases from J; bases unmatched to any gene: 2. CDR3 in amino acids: CASSKTSGRYNEQFF. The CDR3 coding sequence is TGTGCCAGCAGCAAGACTAGCGGGAGGTACAATGAGCAGTTCTTC.

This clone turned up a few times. DNA for the CDR3: TGCGCCAGCAGCCAAGCCCCGGGACTCCAAGAGACCCAGTACTTC. Amino acid sequence: CASSQAPGLQETQYF. The chain uses TRBV4-1 and TRBJ2-5, with TRBD2 as a possible D gene (6 bases). The CDR3 has 15 residues. Per germline, CDR1 MGHRA and CDR2 YSYEKL. V shed 1 base and J shed 1 base, with 10 bases lying between them.

CDR3 coding DNA: TGCGCCAGCAGCCAAGATAGGGTAACCTACGAGCAGTACTTC. Its protein is CASSQDRVTYEQYF. This chain links TRBV4-1 with TRBJ2-7; D gene unclear. Germline CDR1 MGHRA, CDR2 YSYEKL. With 0 bases removed from V and 2 bases from J, the gap between germline ends came to 8 bases. The CDR3 runs 14 residues.

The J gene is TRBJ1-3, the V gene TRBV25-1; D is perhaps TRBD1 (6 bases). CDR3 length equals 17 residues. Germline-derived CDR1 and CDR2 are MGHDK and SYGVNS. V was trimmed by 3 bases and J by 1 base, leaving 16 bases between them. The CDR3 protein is CASSDPGEDRSGNTIYF. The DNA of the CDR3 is TGTGCCAGCAGTGATCCTGGGGAAGACAGGTCTGGAAACACCATATATTTT. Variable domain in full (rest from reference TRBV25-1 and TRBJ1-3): EADIYQTPRYLVIGTGKKITLECSQTMGHDKMYWYQQDPGMELHLIHYSYGVNSTEKGDLSSESTVSRIRTEHFPLTLESARPSHTSQYLCASSDPGEDRSGNTIYFGEGSWLTVV.

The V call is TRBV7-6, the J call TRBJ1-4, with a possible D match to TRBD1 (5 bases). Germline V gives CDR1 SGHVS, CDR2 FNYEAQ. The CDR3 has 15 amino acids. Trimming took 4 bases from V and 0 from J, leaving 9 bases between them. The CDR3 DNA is TGTGCCAGCAGCTCCCAGGGAGCAACTAATGAAAAACTGTTTTTT. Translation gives CASSSQGATNEKLFF.

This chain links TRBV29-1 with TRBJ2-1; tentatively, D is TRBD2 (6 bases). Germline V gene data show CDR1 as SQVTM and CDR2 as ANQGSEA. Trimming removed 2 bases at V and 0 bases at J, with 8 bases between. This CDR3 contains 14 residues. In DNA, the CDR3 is TGCAGCGTTGAAATGCGGGACTCCTACAATGAGCAGTTCTTC. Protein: CSVEMRDSYNEQFF.

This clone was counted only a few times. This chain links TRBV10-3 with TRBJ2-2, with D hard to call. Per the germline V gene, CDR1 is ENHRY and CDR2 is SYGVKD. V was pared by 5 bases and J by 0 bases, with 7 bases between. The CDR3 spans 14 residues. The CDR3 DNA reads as TGTGCCATCAGTCCTCAACCGAACACCGGGGAGCTGTTTTTT. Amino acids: CAISPQPNTGELFF.

The CDR3 DNA is TGTGCCAGCAGTGGTTGGACTTCCACCTACGAGCAGTACTTC. Protein product: CASSGWTSTYEQYF. The V gene is TRBV25-1, the J gene TRBJ2-7; D might be TRBD2 (5 bases). The germline V gene encodes CDR1 MGHDK and CDR2 SYGVNS. The CDR3 is 14 residues long. Trimming took off 4 bases at V and 2 bases at J, with 12 bases between the two ends.

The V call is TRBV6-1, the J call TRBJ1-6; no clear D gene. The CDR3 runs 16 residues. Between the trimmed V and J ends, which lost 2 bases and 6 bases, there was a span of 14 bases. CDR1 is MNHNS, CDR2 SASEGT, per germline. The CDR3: CASSERTYTSNSPLHF. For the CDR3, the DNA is TGTGCCAGCAGTGAAAGGACCTACACTTCTAATTCACCCCTCCACTTT.

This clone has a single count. In DNA, the CDR3 is TGTGCCGGGGGGGACTACGAGCAGTACTTC. Translated: CAGGDYEQYF. V usage is TRBV6-5 and J usage is TRBJ2-7; 7 positions match TRBD2. Germline lookup yields CDR1 MNHEY and CDR2 SVGAGI. The CDR3 extends over 10 amino acids. With V trimmed by 11 bases and J by 3 bases, 1 base remained unmatched.

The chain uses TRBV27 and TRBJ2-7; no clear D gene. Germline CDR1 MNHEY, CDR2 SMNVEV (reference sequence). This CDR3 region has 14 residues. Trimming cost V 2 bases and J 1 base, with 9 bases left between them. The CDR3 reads CASSLRPASYEQYF. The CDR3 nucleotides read TGTGCCAGCAGTTTACGGCCGGCATCCTACGAGCAGTACTTC.

This chain's CDR3 is CASSRGGGTDTQYF. The CDR3 bases are TGTGCCAGCTCGCGGGGGGGTGGCACAGATACGCAGTATTTT. The rearrangement uses TRBV7-9 and TRBJ2-3, with 9 nucleotides matching TRBD2. Trimming cost V 8 bases and J 1 base; bases outside gene matches: 4. This CDR3 is built from 14 residues. Germline CDR1 SEHNR, CDR2 FQNEAQ (reference sequence).

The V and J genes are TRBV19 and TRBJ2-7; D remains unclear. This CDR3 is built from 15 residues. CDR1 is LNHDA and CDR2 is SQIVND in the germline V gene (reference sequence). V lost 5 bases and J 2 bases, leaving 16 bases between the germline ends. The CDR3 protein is CASSEYPGPAYEQYF. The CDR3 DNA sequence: TGTGCCAGTAGTGAATACCCCGGGCCGGCCTACGAGCAGTACTTC.

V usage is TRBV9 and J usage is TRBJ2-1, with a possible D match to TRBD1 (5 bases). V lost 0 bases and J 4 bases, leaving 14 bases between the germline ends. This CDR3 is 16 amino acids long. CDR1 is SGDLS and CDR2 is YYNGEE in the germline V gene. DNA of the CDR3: TGTGCCAGCAGCGTAGATCAGGGCCTACTTTACAATGAGCAGTTCTTC. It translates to CASSVDQGLLYNEQFF.

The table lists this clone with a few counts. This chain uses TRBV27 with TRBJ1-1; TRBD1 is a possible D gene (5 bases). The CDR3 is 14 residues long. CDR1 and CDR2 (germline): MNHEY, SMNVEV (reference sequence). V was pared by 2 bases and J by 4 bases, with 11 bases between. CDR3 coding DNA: TGTGCCAGCAGTTTAAACACCGGGGCCACTGAAGCTTTCTTT. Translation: CASSLNTGATEAFF.

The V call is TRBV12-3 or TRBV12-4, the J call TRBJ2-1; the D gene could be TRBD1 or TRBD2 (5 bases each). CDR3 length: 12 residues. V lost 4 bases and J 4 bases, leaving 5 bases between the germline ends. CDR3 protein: CASSWGYNEQFF. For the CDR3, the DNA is TGTGCCAGCAGTTGGGGGTACAATGAGCAGTTCTTC.

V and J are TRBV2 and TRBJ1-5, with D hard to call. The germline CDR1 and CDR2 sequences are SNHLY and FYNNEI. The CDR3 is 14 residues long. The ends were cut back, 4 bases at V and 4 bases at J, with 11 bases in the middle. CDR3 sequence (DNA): TGTGCCAGCAGTGTAGGGCAGCTTAATCAGCCCCAGCATTTT. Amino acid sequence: CASSVGQLNQPQHF.

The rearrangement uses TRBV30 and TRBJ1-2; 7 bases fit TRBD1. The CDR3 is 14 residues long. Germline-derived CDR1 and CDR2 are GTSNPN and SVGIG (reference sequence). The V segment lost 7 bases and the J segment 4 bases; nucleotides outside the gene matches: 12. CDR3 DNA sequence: TGTGCCTCCTTTCCAGACAGGGAGGGCTATGGCTACACCTTC. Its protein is CASFPDREGYGYTF. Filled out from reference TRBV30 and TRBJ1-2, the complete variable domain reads SQTIHQWPATLVQPVGSPLSLECTVEGTSNPNLYWYRQAAGRGLQLLFYSVGIGQISSEVPQNLSASRPQDRQFILSSKKLLLSDSGFYLCASFPDREGYGYTFGSGTRLTVV.

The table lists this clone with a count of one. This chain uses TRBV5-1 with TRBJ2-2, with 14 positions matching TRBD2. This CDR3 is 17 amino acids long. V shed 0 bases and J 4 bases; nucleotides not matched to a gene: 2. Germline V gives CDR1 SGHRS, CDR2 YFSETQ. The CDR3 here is CASSLGTSGRLTGELFF. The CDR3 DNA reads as TGCGCCAGCAGCTTGGGGACTAGCGGGAGGCTCACCGGGGAGCTGTTTTTT.

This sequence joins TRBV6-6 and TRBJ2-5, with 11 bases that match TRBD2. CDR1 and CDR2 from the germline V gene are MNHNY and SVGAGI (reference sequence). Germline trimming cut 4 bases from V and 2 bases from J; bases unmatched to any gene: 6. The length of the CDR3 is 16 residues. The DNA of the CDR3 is TGTGCCAGCAGTTTCCTCTTAGCGGGGGGGCAAGAGACCCAGTACTTC. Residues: CASSFLLAGGQETQYF.

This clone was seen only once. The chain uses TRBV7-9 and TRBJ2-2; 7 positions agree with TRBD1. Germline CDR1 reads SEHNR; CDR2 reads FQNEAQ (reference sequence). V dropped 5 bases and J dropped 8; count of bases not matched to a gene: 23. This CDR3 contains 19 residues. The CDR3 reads CASSAANGLSEQGIGELFF. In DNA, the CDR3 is TGTGCCAGCAGCGCAGCGAATGGGCTAAGTGAACAGGGGATAGGGGAGCTGTTTTTT.

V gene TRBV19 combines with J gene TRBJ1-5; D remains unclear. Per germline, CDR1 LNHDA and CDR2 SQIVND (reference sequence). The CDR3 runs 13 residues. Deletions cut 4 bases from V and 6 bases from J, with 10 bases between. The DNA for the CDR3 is TGTGCCAGTAGTAGGCCCCGCGGTCAGCCCCAGCATTTT. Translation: CASSRPRGQPQHF.